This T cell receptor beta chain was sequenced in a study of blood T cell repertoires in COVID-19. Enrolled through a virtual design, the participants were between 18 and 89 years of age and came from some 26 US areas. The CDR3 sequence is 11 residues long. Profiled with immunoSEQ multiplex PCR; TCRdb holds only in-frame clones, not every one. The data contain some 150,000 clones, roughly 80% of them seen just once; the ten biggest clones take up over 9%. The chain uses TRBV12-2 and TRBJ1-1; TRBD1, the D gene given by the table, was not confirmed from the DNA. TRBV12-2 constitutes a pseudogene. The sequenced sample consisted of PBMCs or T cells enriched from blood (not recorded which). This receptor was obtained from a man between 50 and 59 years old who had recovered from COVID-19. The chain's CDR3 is CASRPVQGGFF. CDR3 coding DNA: TGTGCAAGTCGCCCCGTACAGGGCGGGTTCTTT.